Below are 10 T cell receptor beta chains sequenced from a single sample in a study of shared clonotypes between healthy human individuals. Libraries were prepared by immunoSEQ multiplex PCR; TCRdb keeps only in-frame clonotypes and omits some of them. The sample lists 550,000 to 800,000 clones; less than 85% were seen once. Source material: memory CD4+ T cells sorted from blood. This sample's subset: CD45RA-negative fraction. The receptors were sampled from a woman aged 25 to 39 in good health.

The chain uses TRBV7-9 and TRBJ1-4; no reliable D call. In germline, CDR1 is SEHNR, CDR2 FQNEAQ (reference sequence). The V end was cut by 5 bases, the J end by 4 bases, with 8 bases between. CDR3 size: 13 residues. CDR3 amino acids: CASSQNVNEKLFF. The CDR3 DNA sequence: TGTGCCAGCAGCCAGAACGTTAATGAAAAACTGTTTTTT.

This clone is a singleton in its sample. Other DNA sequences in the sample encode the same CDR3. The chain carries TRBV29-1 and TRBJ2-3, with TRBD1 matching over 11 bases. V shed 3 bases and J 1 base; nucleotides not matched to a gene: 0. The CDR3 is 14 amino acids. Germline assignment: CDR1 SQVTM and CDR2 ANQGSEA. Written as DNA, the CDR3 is TGCAGCGTTGAGGACAGGGGGCGCACAGATACGCAGTATTTT. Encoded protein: CSVEDRGRTDTQYF.

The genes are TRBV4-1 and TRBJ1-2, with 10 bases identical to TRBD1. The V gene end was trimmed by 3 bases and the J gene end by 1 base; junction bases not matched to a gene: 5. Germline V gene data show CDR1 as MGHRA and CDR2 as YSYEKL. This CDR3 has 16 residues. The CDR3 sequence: CASSHPGQGNNYGYTF. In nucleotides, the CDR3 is TGCGCCAGCAGCCACCCGGGACAGGGGAATAACTATGGCTACACCTTC.

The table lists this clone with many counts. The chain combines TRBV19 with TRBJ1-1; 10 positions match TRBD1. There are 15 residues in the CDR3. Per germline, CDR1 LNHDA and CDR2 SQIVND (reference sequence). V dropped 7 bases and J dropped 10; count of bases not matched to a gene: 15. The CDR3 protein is CASTGRRDRGGSAFF. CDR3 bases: TGTGCCAGTACGGGCCGTAGGGACAGGGGTGGGTCAGCTTTCTTT.

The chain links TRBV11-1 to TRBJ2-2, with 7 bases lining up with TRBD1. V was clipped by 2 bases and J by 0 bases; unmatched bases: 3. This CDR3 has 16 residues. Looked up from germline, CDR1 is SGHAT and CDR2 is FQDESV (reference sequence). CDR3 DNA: TGTGCCAGCAGCTTAAAGGGACAGACGAACACCGGGGAGCTGTTTTTT. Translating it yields CASSLKGQTNTGELFF.

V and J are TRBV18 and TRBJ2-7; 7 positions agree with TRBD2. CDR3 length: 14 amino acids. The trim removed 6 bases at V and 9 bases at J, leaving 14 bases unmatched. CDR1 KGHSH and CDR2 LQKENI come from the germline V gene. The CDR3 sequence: CASSPGGQASSQYF. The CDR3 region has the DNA TGTGCCAGCTCCCCGGGAGGCCAGGCATCCTCGCAGTACTTC.

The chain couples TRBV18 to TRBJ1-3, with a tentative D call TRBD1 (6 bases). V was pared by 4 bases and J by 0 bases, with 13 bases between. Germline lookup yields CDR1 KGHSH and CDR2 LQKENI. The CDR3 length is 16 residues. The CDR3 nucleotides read TGTGCCAGCTCACTTAGACAGGACGACTCTGGAAACACCATATATTTT. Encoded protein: CASSLRQDDSGNTIYF.

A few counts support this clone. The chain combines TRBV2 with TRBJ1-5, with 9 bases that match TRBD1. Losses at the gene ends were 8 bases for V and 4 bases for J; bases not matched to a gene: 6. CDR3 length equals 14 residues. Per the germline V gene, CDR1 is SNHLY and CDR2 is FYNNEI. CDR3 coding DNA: TGTGCCAGCCAGGGACAGGGACGGAATCAGCCCCAGCATTTT. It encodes CASQGQGRNQPQHF.

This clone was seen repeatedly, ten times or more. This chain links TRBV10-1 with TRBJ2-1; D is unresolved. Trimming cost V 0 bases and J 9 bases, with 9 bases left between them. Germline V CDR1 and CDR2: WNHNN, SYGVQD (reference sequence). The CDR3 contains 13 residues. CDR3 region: CASSESLVSEQFF. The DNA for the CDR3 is TGCGCCAGCAGTGAGTCTTTAGTATCTGAGCAGTTCTTC.

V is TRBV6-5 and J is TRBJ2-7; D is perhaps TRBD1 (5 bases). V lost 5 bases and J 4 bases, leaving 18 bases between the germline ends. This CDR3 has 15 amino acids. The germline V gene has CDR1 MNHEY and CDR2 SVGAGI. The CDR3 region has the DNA TGTGCCAGCAGTCAATCGCAGGGTCGGCTATACGAGCAGTACTTC. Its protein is CASSQSQGRLYEQYF.